This is a list of T cell receptor beta chains from one sample in a study of cytomegalovirus exposure and HLA in healthy donors. The protocol was immunoSEQ multiplex PCR, while the TCRdb copy is restricted to in-frame clones and leaves out a portion. The sample has about 170,000 clones, under 75% seen once. The sample was PBMCs. These TCRs come from a man aged 35 to 55 in good health and CMV-seropositive. CDR3s leave out the opening cysteine and the closing phenylalanine or tryptophan.

TRBV19,TRBJ1-5,16,ASSSFPTGTGYNQPQH
TRBV6-6,TRBJ1-5,12,ASSYRDTNQPQH
TRBV19,TRBJ2-1,12,ASRRALGGNEQF
TRBV14,TRBJ2-3,13,ASSQDGLWADTQY
TRBV7-9,TRBJ1-1,13,ASISDGGMNTEAF
TRBV19,TRBJ1-5,11,ASSIRGDQPQH
TRBV5-4,TRBJ2-3,11,ASSPVTTDTQY
TRBV18,TRBJ1-4,12,ASSPATGNEKLF
TRBV19,TRBJ1-2,12,ASSPGTLNYGYT
TRBV10-3,TRBJ1-1,13,AIREVAGGGTEAF
TRBV6-5,TRBJ1-1,13,ATRGRDYMNTEAF
TRBV11-2,TRBJ1-2,14,ASSSPRRTVNYGYT
TRBV5-1,TRBJ1-1,9,ASTGGTEAF
TRBV2,TRBJ1-6,13,ASSEGAGQNSPLH
TRBV7-9,TRBJ1-2,13,ASSSTGRGALGYT
TRBV9,TRBJ1-2,13,ASSREGNGNYGYT
TRBV7-9,TRBJ2-1,12,ASSLGRGQDEQF
TRBV4-1,TRBJ1-2,15,ASLPRQGKNPNYGYT
TRBV6-1,TRBJ1-4,11,ASQERGLEKLF
TRBV28,TRBJ1-1,13,ASSLGRQGGAEAF
TRBV7-9,TRBJ2-5,12,ASSGTVILGAQY
TRBV7-2,TRBJ2-5,14,ASSSRLAGAVETQY
TRBV7-8,TRBJ1-1,12,ASSPRQGEIWAF
TRBV5-1,TRBJ1-4,13,ASSPGSTGGEKLF
TRBV18,TRBJ1-4,12,ASSPRQGDEKLF